This TCR beta chain was profiled in a study of T cells in Graves' hyperthyroidism and ophthalmopathy. RNA transcripts served as the template for amplifying TCR beta CDR3 regions. The HTBI primer set drove a first-round RT-PCR of the TCR CDR3. TCRdb passed the multiplex PCR reads through MiXCR, listing each CDR3 protein once. The table includes some 800,000 distinct CDR3 sequences, around 39% detected once. Germline V gene sequence: CDR1 SEHNR, CDR2 FQNEAQ (reference sequence). V trimming: 2 bases; J trimming: 6 bases; junction bases outside the gene matches: 11. The CDR3 totals 16 residues. The sequencing input was blood. This chain joins TRBV7-9 and TRBJ2-7; TRBD1 aligns across 9 bases. The TCR originated in a man younger than 35 with Graves' hyperthyroidism. CDR3 loop: CASSLSLAGTGSEQYF. As DNA, the CDR3 is TGTGCCAGCAGCTTATCCCTCGCCGGGACAGGGTCCGAGCAGTACTTC.